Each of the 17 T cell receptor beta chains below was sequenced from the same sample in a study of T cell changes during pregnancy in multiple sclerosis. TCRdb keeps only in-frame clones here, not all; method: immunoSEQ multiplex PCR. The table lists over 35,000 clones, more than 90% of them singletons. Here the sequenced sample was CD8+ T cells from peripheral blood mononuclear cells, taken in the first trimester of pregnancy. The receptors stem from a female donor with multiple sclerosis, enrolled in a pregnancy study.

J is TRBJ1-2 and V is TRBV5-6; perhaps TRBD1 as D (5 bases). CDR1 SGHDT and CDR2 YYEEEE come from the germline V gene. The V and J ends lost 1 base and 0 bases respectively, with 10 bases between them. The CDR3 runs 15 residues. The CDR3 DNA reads TGTGCCAGCAGCTTGTTGACAGCCACTAACTATGGCTACACCTTC. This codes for CASSLLTATNYGYTF.

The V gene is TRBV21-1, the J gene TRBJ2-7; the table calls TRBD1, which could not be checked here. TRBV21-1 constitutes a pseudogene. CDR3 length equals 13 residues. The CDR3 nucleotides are TGTGCCAGCATTAGACAGGGGCTCTACGAGCAGTACTTC. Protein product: CASIRQGLYEQYF.

In DNA form, the CDR3 reads TGTGCCAGCAGCCCCGGGGGGAGGGAGCAGTTCTTC. Its protein product is CASSPGGREQFF. The rearrangement uses TRBV13 and TRBJ2-1; TRBD2 agrees at 7 bases. V was clipped by 5 bases and J by 10 bases; unmatched bases: 5. This CDR3 comprises 12 residues. The germline gives CDR1 PRHDT, CDR2 FYEKMQ (reference sequence).

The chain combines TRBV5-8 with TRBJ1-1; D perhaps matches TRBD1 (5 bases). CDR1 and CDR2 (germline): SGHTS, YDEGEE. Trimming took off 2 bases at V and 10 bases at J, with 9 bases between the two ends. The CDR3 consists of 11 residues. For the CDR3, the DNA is TGTGCCAGCAGCTTCGGGGGGGTAGCTTTCTTT. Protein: CASSFGGVAFF. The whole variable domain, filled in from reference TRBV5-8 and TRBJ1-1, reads EAGVTQSPTHLIKTRGQQATLRCSPISGHTSVYWYQQALGLGLQFLLWYDEGEERNRGNFPPRFSGRQFPNYSSELNVNALELEDSALYLCASSFGGVAFFGQGTRLTVV.

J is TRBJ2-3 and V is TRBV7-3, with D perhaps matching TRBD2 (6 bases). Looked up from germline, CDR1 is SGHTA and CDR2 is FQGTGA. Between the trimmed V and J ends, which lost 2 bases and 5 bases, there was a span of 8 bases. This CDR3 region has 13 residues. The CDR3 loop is CASSLGTLDTQYF. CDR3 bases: TGTGCCAGCAGCTTAGGGACTTTAGATACGCAGTATTTT.

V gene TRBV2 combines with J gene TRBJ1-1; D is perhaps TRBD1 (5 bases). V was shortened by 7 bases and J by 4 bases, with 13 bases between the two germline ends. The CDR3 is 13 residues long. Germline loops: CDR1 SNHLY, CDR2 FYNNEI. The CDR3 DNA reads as TGTGCCAGCATAGGGGTACAGTCCACTGAAGCTTTCTTT. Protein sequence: CASIGVQSTEAFF. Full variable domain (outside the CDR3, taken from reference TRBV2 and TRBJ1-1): EPEVTQTPSHQVTQMGQEVILRCVPISNHLYFYWYRQILGQKVEFLVSFYNNEISEKSEIFDDQFSVERPDGSNFTLKIRSTKLEDSAMYFCASIGVQSTEAFFGQGTRLTVV.

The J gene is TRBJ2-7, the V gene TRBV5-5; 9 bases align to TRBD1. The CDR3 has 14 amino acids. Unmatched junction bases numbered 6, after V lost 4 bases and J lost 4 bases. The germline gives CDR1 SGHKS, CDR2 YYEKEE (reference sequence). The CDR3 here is CASSKGQGEYEQYF. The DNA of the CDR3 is TGTGCCAGCAGCAAGGGACAGGGAGAGTACGAGCAGTACTTC.

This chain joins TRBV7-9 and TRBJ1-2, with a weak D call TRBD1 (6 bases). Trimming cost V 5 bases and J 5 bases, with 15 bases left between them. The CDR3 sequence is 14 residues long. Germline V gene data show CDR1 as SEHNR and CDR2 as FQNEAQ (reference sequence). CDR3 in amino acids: CASSPDGTPYGYTF. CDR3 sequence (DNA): TGTGCCAGCAGCCCTGACGGGACACCTTATGGCTACACCTTC.

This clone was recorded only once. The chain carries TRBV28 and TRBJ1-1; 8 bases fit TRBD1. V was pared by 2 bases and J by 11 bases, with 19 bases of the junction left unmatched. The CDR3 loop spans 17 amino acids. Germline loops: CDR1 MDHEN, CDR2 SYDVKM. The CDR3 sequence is CASSLNERQGARKGAFF. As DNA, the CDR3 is TGTGCCAGCAGTTTAAACGAGCGGCAGGGGGCGCGTAAAGGGGCTTTCTTT.

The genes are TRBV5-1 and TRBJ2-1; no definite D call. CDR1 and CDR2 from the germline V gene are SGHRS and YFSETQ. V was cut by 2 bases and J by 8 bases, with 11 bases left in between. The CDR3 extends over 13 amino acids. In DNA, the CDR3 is TGCGCCAGCAGCTTACAACGTCACGATGAGCAGTTCTTC. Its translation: CASSLQRHDEQFF.

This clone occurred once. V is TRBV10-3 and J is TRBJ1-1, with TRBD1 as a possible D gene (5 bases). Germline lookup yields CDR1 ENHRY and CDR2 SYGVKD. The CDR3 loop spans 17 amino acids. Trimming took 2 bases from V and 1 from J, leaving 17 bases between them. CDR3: CAISEGSTGLGNTEAFF. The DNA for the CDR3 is TGTGCCATCAGTGAGGGTTCAACGGGACTGGGGAACACTGAAGCTTTCTTT.

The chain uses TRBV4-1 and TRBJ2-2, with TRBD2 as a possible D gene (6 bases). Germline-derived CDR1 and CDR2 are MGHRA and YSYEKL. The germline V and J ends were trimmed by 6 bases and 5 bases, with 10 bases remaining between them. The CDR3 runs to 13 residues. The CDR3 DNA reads TGCGCCAGCAGACCAGGAGGGACCGGGGAGCTGTTTTTT. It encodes CASRPGGTGELFF.

CDR3 residues: CASSSGQHYGYTF. DNA for the CDR3: TGTGCCAGCAGCTCGGGACAGCATTATGGCTACACCTTC. The genes are TRBV13 and TRBJ1-2, with 7 positions matching TRBD1. Germline assignment: CDR1 PRHDT and CDR2 FYEKMQ (reference sequence). J lost 5 bases, V lost 4 bases, and 4 bases had no gene match. This CDR3 comprises 13 residues.

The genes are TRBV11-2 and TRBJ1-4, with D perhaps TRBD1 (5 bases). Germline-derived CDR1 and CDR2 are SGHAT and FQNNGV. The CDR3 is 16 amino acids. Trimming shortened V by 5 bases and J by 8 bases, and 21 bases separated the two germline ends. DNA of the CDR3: TGTGCCAGCAGCCCCCCGGTGACGGGGGTAGGGGAAAAACTGTTTTTT. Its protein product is CASSPPVTGVGEKLFF.

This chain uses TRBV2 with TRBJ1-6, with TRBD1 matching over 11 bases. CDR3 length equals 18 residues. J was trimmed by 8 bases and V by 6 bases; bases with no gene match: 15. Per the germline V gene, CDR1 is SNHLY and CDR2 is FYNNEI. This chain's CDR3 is CASSQDISPGQGDSPLHF. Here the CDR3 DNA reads TGTGCCAGCAGCCAAGATATTTCACCGGGACAGGGGGATTCACCCCTCCACTTT.

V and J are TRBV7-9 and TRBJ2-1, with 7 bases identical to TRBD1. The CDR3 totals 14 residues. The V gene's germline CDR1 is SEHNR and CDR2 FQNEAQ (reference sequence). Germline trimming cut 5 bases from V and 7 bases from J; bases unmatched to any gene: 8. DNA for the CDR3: TGTGCCAGCAGCCTCCCGGGACAGCTAAATGAGCAGTTCTTC. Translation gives CASSLPGQLNEQFF.

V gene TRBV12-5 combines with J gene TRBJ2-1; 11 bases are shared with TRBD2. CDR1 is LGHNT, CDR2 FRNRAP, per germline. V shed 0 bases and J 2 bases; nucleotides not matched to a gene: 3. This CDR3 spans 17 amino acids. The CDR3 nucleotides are TGTGCTAGTGGTTTGGTACTAGCGGGGGAGCCCTACAATGAGCAGTTCTTC. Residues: CASGLVLAGEPYNEQFF.